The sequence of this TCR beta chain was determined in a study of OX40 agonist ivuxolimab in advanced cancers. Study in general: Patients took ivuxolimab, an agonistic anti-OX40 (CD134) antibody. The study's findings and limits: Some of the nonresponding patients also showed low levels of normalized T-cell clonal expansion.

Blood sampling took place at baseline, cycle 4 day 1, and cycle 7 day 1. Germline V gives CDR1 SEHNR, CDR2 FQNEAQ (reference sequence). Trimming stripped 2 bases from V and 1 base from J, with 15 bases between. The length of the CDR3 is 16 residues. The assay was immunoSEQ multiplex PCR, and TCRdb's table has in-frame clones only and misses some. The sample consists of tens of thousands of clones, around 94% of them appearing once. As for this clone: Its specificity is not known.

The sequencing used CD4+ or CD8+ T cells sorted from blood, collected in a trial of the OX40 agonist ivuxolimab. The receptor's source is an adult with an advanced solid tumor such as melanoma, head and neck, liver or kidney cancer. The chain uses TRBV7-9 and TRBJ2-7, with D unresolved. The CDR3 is CASSLMSPGRSYEQYF. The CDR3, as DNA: TGTGCCAGCAGCTTAATGTCTCCAGGACGATCCTACGAGCAGTACTTC.